Each of the 2 T cell receptor beta chains below was sequenced from the same sample in a study of blood T cell repertoires in COVID-19. Sequencing was performed with immunoSEQ multiplex PCR; in TCRdb, only in-frame clones are kept and a portion is missing. The table has 200,000 to 300,000 clones, roughly 91% seen once. What was sequenced was PBMCs or T cells enriched from blood (not recorded which). All receptors derive from a woman aged 25 to 39 with acute COVID-19.

The J gene is TRBJ1-6, the V gene TRBV7-2, with 10 bases identical to TRBD1. With 5 bases clipped from V and 7 bases from J, the junction kept 5 bases outside the gene matches. In germline, CDR1 is SGHTA, CDR2 FQGNSA. There are 15 residues in the CDR3. The CDR3 region has the DNA TGTGCCAGCAGCCCCCCGGGACAGGGGAATTCACCCCTCCACTTT. Amino acid sequence: CASSPPGQGNSPLHF.

The chain combines TRBV19 with TRBJ1-5, with D perhaps TRBD1 (5 bases). CDR3 length: 15 residues. Germline CDR1 is LNHDA and CDR2 is SQIVND (reference sequence). Trimming took 6 bases from V and 4 from J, leaving 16 bases between them. Written as DNA, the CDR3 is TGTGCCAGTAGCGGGACCACGGGGGGTAATCAGCCCCAGCATTTT. This encodes CASSGTTGGNQPQHF.